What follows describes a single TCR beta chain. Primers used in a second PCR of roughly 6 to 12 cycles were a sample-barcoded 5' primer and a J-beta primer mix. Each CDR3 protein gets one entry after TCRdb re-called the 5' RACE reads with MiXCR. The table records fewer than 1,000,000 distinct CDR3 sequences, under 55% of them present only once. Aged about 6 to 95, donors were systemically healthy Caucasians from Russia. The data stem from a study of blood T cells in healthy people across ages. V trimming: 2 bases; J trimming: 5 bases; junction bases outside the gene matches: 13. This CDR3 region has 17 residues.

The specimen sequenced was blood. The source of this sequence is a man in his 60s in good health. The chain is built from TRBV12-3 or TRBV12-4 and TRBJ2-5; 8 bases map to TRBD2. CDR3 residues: CASSLPNRGGTLETQYF. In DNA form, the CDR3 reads TGTGCCAGCAGTTTACCCAATCGGGGGGGCACATTGGAGACCCAGTACTTC.